Below are 6 T cell receptor beta chains sequenced from a single sample in a study of shared clonotypes between healthy human individuals (dated by TCRdb to 2019 to 2021). The method behind the library was the immunoSEQ multiplex PCR assay. The source is immuneACCESS, and TCRdb retained only in-frame sequences with V and J called. Part of the clones is not carried over; for the studies checked, unresolved V genes explain less than half of this, and the remainder is unexplained. The sample records about 1.4 million clones, 95% to 97% of which are singletons. The ten most abundant clones make up approximately 1% of the sample. Sample: naive CD4+ T cells sorted from blood. The sample's cell subset or site label, decoded: CD45RA+ positively selected. These receptors all stem from a man in his thirties or forties in good health.

Notes on this clone: The sample has other DNA sequences that encode this CDR3 too. This chain connects TRBV28 to TRBJ1-5; D is ambiguous. V was shortened by 3 bases and J by 6 bases, with 9 bases between the two germline ends. Germline CDR1 is MDHEN and CDR2 is SYDVKM. CDR3 length: 13 residues. The CDR3 spells CASSFRGPQPQHF. DNA of the CDR3: TGTGCCAGCAGTTTTCGAGGTCCTCAGCCCCAGCATTTT.

This chain links TRBV7-9 with TRBJ2-7, with TRBD1 identical over 10 bases. Germline assignment: CDR1 SEHNR and CDR2 FQNEAQ (reference sequence). The V and J ends lost 2 bases and 2 bases, in that order; junction bases with no gene match: 6. This CDR3 contains 16 residues. The DNA of the CDR3 is TGTGCCAGCAGCTTAACCCGGGACAGGGGTACCTACGAGCAGTACTTC. Its translation is CASSLTRDRGTYEQYF.

This rearrangement joins TRBV23-1 to TRBJ2-5; weak D call: TRBD1 (5 bases). TRBV23-1 is noted as an ORF with a role that remains uncertain. Trimming removed 6 bases at V and 7 bases at J, with 18 bases between. The CDR3 has 14 residues. The CDR3 region has the DNA TGCGCCAGCAGACACAAGTGGACAATGGGGACCCAGTACTTC. It is translated as CASRHKWTMGTQYF.

The chain carries TRBV5-5 and TRBJ1-4; D perhaps matches TRBD1 (5 bases). The V gene's germline CDR1 is SGHKS and CDR2 YYEKEE (reference sequence). The CDR3 sequence is 15 residues long. V lost 0 bases and J lost 7, with 13 bases in between. CDR3 amino acids: CASSLEGRIGEKLFF. The CDR3 coding sequence is TGTGCCAGCAGCTTGGAGGGGAGGATCGGTGAAAAACTGTTTTTT.

The chain is built from TRBV11-2 and TRBJ1-5; 7 bases agree with TRBD1. Germline CDR1 is SGHAT and CDR2 is FQNNGV. V dropped 2 bases and J dropped 4; count of bases not matched to a gene: 5. CDR3 length: 15 amino acids. The CDR3 nucleotides read TGTGCCAGCAGCTTACTTGGGACAGCAAATCAGCCCCAGCATTTT. Protein sequence: CASSLLGTANQPQHF.

The rearrangement links TRBV2 to TRBJ2-3; D unclear. The CDR3 is made up of 12 amino acids. Germline assignment: CDR1 SNHLY and CDR2 FYNNEI. Trimming removed 8 bases from V and 3 bases from J, with 9 bases in between. DNA for the CDR3: TGTGCCAGCGTTGTCACAACAGATACGCAGTATTTT. Amino acid sequence: CASVVTTDTQYF.